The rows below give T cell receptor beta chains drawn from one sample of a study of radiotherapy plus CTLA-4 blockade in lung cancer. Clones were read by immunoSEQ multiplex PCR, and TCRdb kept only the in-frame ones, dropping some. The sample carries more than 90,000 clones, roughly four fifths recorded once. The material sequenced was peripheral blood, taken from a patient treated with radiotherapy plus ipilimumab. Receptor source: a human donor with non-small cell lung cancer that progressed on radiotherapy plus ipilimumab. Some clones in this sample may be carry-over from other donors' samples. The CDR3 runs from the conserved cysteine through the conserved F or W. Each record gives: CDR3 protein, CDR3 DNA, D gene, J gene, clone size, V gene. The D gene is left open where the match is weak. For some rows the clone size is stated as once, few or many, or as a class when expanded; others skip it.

cdr3_aa: CAWSEGRAYGYTF
cdr3_nt: TGTGCCTGGAGTGAGGGCAGGGCCTATGGCTACACCTTC
d_call: .
j_call: TRBJ1-2
clone_size: .
v_call: TRBV30

cdr3_aa: CASSLSQVGFGGYTF
cdr3_nt: TGTGCCAGCAGTTTATCCCAGGTGGGCTTTGGGGGCTACACCTTC
d_call: .
j_call: TRBJ1-2
clone_size: few
v_call: TRBV28

cdr3_aa: CASSPRTGGYEKLFF
cdr3_nt: TGTGCCAGCAGCCCCAGGACAGGGGGATACGAAAAACTGTTTTTT
d_call: TRBD1
j_call: TRBJ1-4
clone_size: .
v_call: TRBV9

cdr3_aa: CAISRVGLTDTQYF
cdr3_nt: TGTGCCATCAGTCGGGTAGGGCTCACAGATACGCAGTATTTT
d_call: .
j_call: TRBJ2-3
clone_size: .
v_call: TRBV10-3

cdr3_aa: CASSLRAGLDEQYF
cdr3_nt: TGTGCCAGCAGCTTGAGGGCGGGTCTCGACGAGCAGTACTTC
d_call: .
j_call: TRBJ2-7
clone_size: .
v_call: TRBV5-4

cdr3_aa: CASSVGQGREQYF
cdr3_nt: TGTGCCAGCAGCGTAGGACAGGGGAGGGAGCAGTACTTC
d_call: TRBD1
j_call: TRBJ2-7
clone_size: .
v_call: TRBV9

cdr3_aa: CSVGAGTANEKLFF
cdr3_nt: TGCAGCGTTGGGGCCGGGACAGCAAATGAAAAACTGTTTTTT
d_call: TRBD1
j_call: TRBJ1-4
clone_size: .
v_call: TRBV29-1

cdr3_aa: CATSRGTGTSGANVLTF
cdr3_nt: TGTGCCACCAGCAGGGGCACAGGGACCTCTGGGGCCAACGTCCTGACTTTC
d_call: .
j_call: TRBJ2-6
clone_size: .
v_call: TRBV15

cdr3_aa: CASSLGGTVEAFF
cdr3_nt: TGTGCCAGCAGCTTAGGGGGGACAGTTGAAGCTTTCTTT
d_call: TRBD1
j_call: TRBJ1-1
clone_size: .
v_call: TRBV7-2

cdr3_aa: CASSIDGEYEQYF
cdr3_nt: TGTGCCAGTAGTATCGACGGCGAATACGAGCAGTACTTC
d_call: .
j_call: TRBJ2-7
clone_size: .
v_call: TRBV19

cdr3_aa: CASRGDLYEQYF
cdr3_nt: TGTGCCAGCAGAGGAGACTTATACGAGCAGTACTTC
d_call: .
j_call: TRBJ2-7
clone_size: .
v_call: TRBV2

cdr3_aa: CASSQTASTDTQYF
cdr3_nt: TGCGCCAGCAGCCAGACGGCAAGCACAGATACGCAGTATTTT
d_call: .
j_call: TRBJ2-3
clone_size: .
v_call: TRBV5-1

cdr3_aa: CASSLSGSTDTQYF
cdr3_nt: TGTGCCAGCAGCTTGTCAGGGAGCACAGATACGCAGTATTTT
d_call: .
j_call: TRBJ2-3
clone_size: .
v_call: TRBV5-4

cdr3_aa: CASSLDGFGYGYTF
cdr3_nt: TGTGCCAGCAGCTTAGATGGGTTTGGCTATGGCTACACCTTC
d_call: .
j_call: TRBJ1-2
clone_size: .
v_call: TRBV11-2

cdr3_aa: CASSQDYPRDRVYHTQYF
cdr3_nt: TGCGCCAGCAGCCAAGATTACCCCCGGGACAGGGTCTATCATACGCAGTATTTT
d_call: TRBD1
j_call: TRBJ2-3
clone_size: .
v_call: TRBV4-3

cdr3_aa: CASSPLGGLSVGYTF
cdr3_nt: TGTGCCAGCAGTCCTTTGGGGGGTCTATCTGTTGGCTACACCTTC
d_call: .
j_call: TRBJ1-2
clone_size: .
v_call: TRBV6-5

cdr3_aa: CASSSRGGEAEKLFF
cdr3_nt: TGCGCCAGCAGCTCACGCGGGGGGGAGGCTGAAAAACTGTTTTTT
d_call: .
j_call: TRBJ1-4
clone_size: .
v_call: TRBV4-3